This T cell receptor (beta chain) was identified during a study of T-cell memory formation after mild COVID-19. Study at large: TCR clusters showed largely donor specificity.

TCRdb passed the 5' RACE reads through MiXCR, listing each CDR3 protein once. The sample has 250,000 to 300,000 distinct CDR3 sequences, 7.5% to 9.5% seen once. This clonotype was detected only a few times. Germline values: CDR1 LNHDA, CDR2 SQIVND (reference sequence). V was shortened by 3 bases and J by 4 bases, with 6 bases between the two germline ends. The CDR3 has 12 amino acids. Sequencing input: PBMCs or a T cell subset sorted from them (not recorded which). This TCR came from a man in his late teens or twenties who had mild COVID-19 (a few samples of this study predate the infection). Cell type and time point are not known. The V and J genes are TRBV19 and TRBJ2-5; D is undetermined. The CDR3 spells CASSMTRETQYF. The CDR3 DNA is TGTGCCAGTAGTATGACTCGAGAGACCCAGTACTTC.